The 3 T cell receptor beta chains reported below all come from one sample, sequenced in a study of beta chain features in type 1 diabetes. Study results and caveats: When Type 1 diabetes patients were examined, their TCRB CDR3s proved moderately but significantly shorter in all four CD4+ subsets.

Sequencing targeted expressed TCRB transcripts, as all isolated RNA had been reverse transcribed. Measured with immunoSEQ multiplex PCR; TCRdb has only the in-frame clones, and not every one. Of about 240,000 clones listed, about 15% are singletons. Their cognate antigens are unknown. Material for sequencing was naive CD4+ T cells from blood. These receptors all come from a young man with type 1 diabetes.

Only a few counts were recorded for this clone. Other DNA sequences within the sample encode an identical CDR3. The CDR3 is CASSPRTGGYNEQFF. The DNA for the CDR3 is TGTGCCAGCTCACCACGAACGGGGGGCTACAATGAGCAGTTCTTC. The rearrangement joins TRBV18 to TRBJ2-1; TRBD2 matches 7 bases. This CDR3 is 15 amino acids long. In germline, CDR1 is KGHSH, CDR2 LQKENI. The junction had 3 bases not matched to a gene; V was cut back by 1 base and J by 3 bases.

The CDR3 protein is CASRPYGQGGDNEQFF. The CDR3, as DNA: TGTGCCAGCAGACCATACGGACAGGGCGGGGACAATGAGCAGTTCTTC. The rearrangement joins TRBV2 to TRBJ2-1; 8 positions match TRBD1. The trim removed 6 bases at V and 5 bases at J, leaving 12 bases unmatched. In germline, CDR1 is SNHLY, CDR2 FYNNEI. The CDR3 totals 16 residues.

This clone was recorded a few times. The chain is built from TRBV18 and TRBJ2-1, with 7 bases aligning to TRBD1. Losses at the gene ends were 6 bases for V and 4 bases for J; bases not matched to a gene: 6. The CDR3 loop spans 14 amino acids. CDR1 is KGHSH and CDR2 is LQKENI in the germline V gene. CDR3 sequence (DNA): TGTGCCAGCTCGGCAGGGGGACAATACAATGAGCAGTTCTTC. Its protein is CASSAGGQYNEQFF.